A selection of T cell receptor beta chains follows, all from one sample in a study of T cells after yellow fever vaccination. TCRdb ran MiXCR on the 5' RACE reads and lists one entry per CDR3 protein. The sample consists of 90,000 to 150,000 distinct CDR3 sequences, 7.2% of them appearing once. This specimen was CD4+ T cells sorted from PBMCs, taken more than 40 days after the first yellow fever vaccination. These receptors were collected from a man aged 18-30 years who received the YFV17D yellow fever vaccine. Both conserved end residues are part of each CDR3. The listing skips clone size in some rows; elsewhere it reads once, few, many or a size class.

>TRBV3-1|TRBJ2-5|many
CASSQVRETQYF
>TRBV11-1|TRBJ2-3|many
CASSVRGLAGGSTDTQYF
>TRBV2|TRBJ1-1|many
CASSLESQPTEAFF
>TRBV20-1|TRBJ2-1|many
CSADRTYNEQFF
>TRBV7-2|TRBJ2-1|many
CASSHRGTYNEQFF
>TRBV5-1|TRBJ2-5|.
CASSLVGGTGQETQYF
>TRBV7-3|TRBJ2-3|.
CASSPLGLADTDTQYF
>TRBV6-5|TRBJ1-1|many
CASSLGIGTEAFF
>TRBV7-2|TRBJ1-1|many
CASSPFGLNTEAFF
>TRBV12-3/TRBV12-4|TRBJ1-2|.
CASSLVGDGYTF
>TRBV3-1|TRBJ2-3|many
CASSQDRSQYF
>TRBV19|TRBJ1-6|.
CASSQTGGNSPLHF
>TRBV5-4|TRBJ2-2|many
CASSLEAYTGELFF
>TRBV7-9|TRBJ1-1|many
CASSLGTGGSAFF
>TRBV20-1|TRBJ2-3|many
CSAKIPGADTQYF
>TRBV5-1|TRBJ2-5|many
CASSSTRDSQETQYF
>TRBV4-3|TRBJ2-1|many
CASSPHGGSRGGRVEQFF
>TRBV21-1|TRBJ1-6|many
CASSKACRRYNSPLHF
>TRBV19|TRBJ1-3|few
CASTRTSGNTIYF
>TRBV4-1|TRBJ1-3|many
CASSPHGEVALPIYF
>TRBV5-1|TRBJ1-2|many
CASSHSGGDYGYTF
>TRBV5-4|TRBJ2-3|.
CASSLPNRASTDTQYF
>TRBV13|TRBJ1-2|few
CASSLDRGRRLGDGYTF
>TRBV18|TRBJ2-1|many
CASSPTTGTGANYNEQFF
>TRBV20-1|TRBJ1-6|.
CSAKTGGVSPLHF
>TRBV20-1|TRBJ2-3|many
CSAPGPGDTQYF
>TRBV5-8|TRBJ1-2|many
CASSRRGHNNNYGYTF
>TRBV7-8|TRBJ1-6|many
CASSFPGHPNSPLHF
>TRBV5-6|TRBJ1-1|many
CASSVRRGPPSNTEAFF
>TRBV20-1|TRBJ2-5|many
CSARDGAGTYF
>TRBV6-6|TRBJ1-4|many
CASRWGNGEKLFF
>TRBV28|TRBJ1-2|many
CASSLPSNYGYTF
>TRBV18|TRBJ2-2|.
CASSPSETGELFF
>TRBV27|TRBJ2-7|many
CASSSSGQGSYEQYF
>TRBV25-1|TRBJ2-4|few
CASSESGLAKNIQYF
>TRBV9|TRBJ2-2|.
CASSVYWDTGELFF
>TRBV5-4|TRBJ2-1|many
CASSLGKWVRIQNEQFF
>TRBV12-3/TRBV12-4|TRBJ2-5|many
CASSVSVVPRAIQETQYF
>TRBV19|TRBJ2-6|many
CASTVSGANVLTF
>TRBV12-3/TRBV12-4|TRBJ2-7|many
CASSGSGYEQYF
>TRBV4-3|TRBJ2-5|many
CASSQGNGQETQYF
>TRBV2|TRBJ1-2|many
CASLQGVDSNYGYTF
>TRBV7-2|TRBJ2-5|few
CASSLRSGGTETQYF
>TRBV14|TRBJ1-2|many
CASSQDRAGYTF
>TRBV7-3|TRBJ2-1|many
CASSLRGNEQFF
>TRBV10-3|TRBJ2-5|many
CAISETGGETQYF
>TRBV6-1|TRBJ2-5|.
CASSHPGSGETQYF
>TRBV15|TRBJ2-3|many
CATSRTGGTDTQYF